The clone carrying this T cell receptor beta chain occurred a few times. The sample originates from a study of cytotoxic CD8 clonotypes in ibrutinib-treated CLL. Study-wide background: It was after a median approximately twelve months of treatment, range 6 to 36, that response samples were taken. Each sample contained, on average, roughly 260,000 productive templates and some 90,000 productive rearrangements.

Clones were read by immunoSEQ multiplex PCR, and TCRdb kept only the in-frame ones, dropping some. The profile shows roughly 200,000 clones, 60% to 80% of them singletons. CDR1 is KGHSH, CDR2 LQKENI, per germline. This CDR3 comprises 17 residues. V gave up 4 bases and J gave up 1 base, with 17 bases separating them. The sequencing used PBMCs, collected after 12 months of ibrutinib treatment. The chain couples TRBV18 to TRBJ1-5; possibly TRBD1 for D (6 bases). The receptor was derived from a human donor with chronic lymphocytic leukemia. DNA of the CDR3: TGTGCCAGCTCACTCGCCGGACAGAGTATGAGCAATCAGCCCCAGCATTTT. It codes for CASSLAGQSMSNQPQHF.